The 28 T cell receptor beta chains below all came from one sample that was sequenced in a study of T-cell memory formation after mild COVID-19. Each CDR3 protein gets one entry after TCRdb re-called the 5' RACE reads with MiXCR. The repertoire includes about 560,000 distinct CDR3 sequences, about 20% of them detected once, and roughly 9.1% sits in the top ten. Material: PBMCs or a T cell subset sorted from them (not recorded which). Receptor source: an adult woman who had mild COVID-19 (a few samples of this study predate the infection). Cell type and time point are not known.

The J gene is TRBJ2-1, the V gene TRBV20-1, with 10 bases lining up with TRBD2. The CDR3 is 14 amino acids. CDR1 and CDR2 from the germline V gene are DFQATT and SNEGSKA (reference sequence). Trimming cost V 3 bases and J 7 bases; bases outside gene matches: 6. The CDR3 DNA reads TGCAGTGCTAGGGTAGCGGGAGGAATAAATGAGCAGTTCTTC. Its translation is CSARVAGGINEQFF.

This clonotype was seen more than once but under ten times. The chain recombines TRBV20-1 with TRBJ1-3, with D possibly TRBD1 on 5 matching bases. The V gene lost 6 bases and the J gene lost 4 bases, with 13 bases spanning the gap. Germline CDR1 and CDR2: DFQATT and SNEGSKA (reference sequence). The CDR3 totals 13 residues. The CDR3 reads CSAGTSLGNTIYF. CDR3 coding DNA: TGCAGTGCCGGGACCTCTCTAGGAAACACCATATATTTT.

There are a few counts of this clonotype. The chain joins TRBV13 to TRBJ2-5; 8 positions match TRBD2. The V segment lost 3 bases and the J segment 4 bases; nucleotides outside the gene matches: 7. The germline CDR1 and CDR2 sequences are PRHDT and FYEKMQ (reference sequence). The CDR3 length is 15 residues. DNA of the CDR3: TGTGCCAGCAGCTTTCGGTCGGGAGGGCCAGAGACCCAGTACTTC. It encodes CASSFRSGGPETQYF. The full variable domain, in which reference TRBV13 and TRBJ2-5 provide the parts outside the CDR3, is AAGVIQSPRHLIKEKRETATLKCYPIPRHDTVYWYQQGPGQDPQFLISFYEKMQSDKGSIPDRFSAQQFSDYHSELNMSSLELGDSALYFCASSFRSGGPETQYFGPGTRLLVL.

The table lists this clonotype with many counts. The chain employs TRBV5-1 and TRBJ2-3; 8 bases fit TRBD2. V shed 5 bases and J 3 bases; nucleotides not matched to a gene: 2. Germline CDR1 reads SGHRS; CDR2 reads YFSETQ. There are 13 residues in the CDR3. In DNA, the CDR3 is TGCGCCAGCAGTAGCGGGACAACAGATACGCAGTATTTT. It yields the protein CASSSGTTDTQYF.

This chain links TRBV6-6 with TRBJ2-1; no reliable D call. CDR1 and CDR2 (germline): MNHNY, SVGAGI (reference sequence). The CDR3 consists of 15 residues. V was pared by 1 base and J by 8 bases, with 15 bases between. CDR3 in amino acids: CASSYYGYREYEQFF. The CDR3 DNA reads TGTGCCAGCAGTTACTACGGCTATAGGGAATATGAGCAGTTCTTC.

This clonotype was detected only a few times. The chain recombines TRBV6-1 with TRBJ2-1, with 8 bases aligning to TRBD2. With 3 bases clipped from V and 12 bases from J, the junction kept 1 base outside the gene matches. The CDR3 is 11 residues long. The germline V gene encodes CDR1 MNHNS and CDR2 SASEGT. The CDR3 protein is CASSEAGGQFF. Written as DNA, the CDR3 is TGTGCCAGCAGTGAGGCGGGGGGGCAGTTCTTC.

This chain connects TRBV27 to TRBJ2-1; 12 nucleotides agree with TRBD2. The J segment lost 6 bases and the V segment lost 6 bases, leaving 3 bases of the junction unmatched. Germline-derived CDR1 and CDR2 are MNHEY and SMNVEV (reference sequence). The CDR3 has 14 amino acids. The CDR3 loop is CASRSSGRVNEQFF. Written as DNA, the CDR3 is TGTGCCAGCAGATCTAGCGGGAGGGTCAATGAGCAGTTCTTC.

This clonotype was found a few times. The chain employs TRBV7-6 and TRBJ2-5; 9 bases fit TRBD2. The ends lost 1 base at V and 3 bases at J; junction bases unmatched: 15. This CDR3 spans 19 amino acids. Per the germline V gene, CDR1 is SGHVS and CDR2 is FNYEAQ. The CDR3 is CASSLGALRAGGPKETQYF. In DNA, the CDR3 is TGTGCCAGCAGCTTAGGGGCCCTTCGAGCGGGGGGTCCCAAAGAGACCCAGTACTTC.

The chain couples TRBV7-3 to TRBJ2-1; a weak D match, TRBD1 (7 bases). V was shortened by 4 bases and J by 8 bases, with 12 bases between the two germline ends. Per the germline V gene, CDR1 is SGHTA and CDR2 is FQGTGA. This CDR3 has 13 amino acids. The CDR3 is CASSSGGNDEQFF. CDR3 nucleotides: TGTGCCAGCAGCTCAGGGGGGAATGATGAGCAGTTCTTC.

This chain connects TRBV2 to TRBJ2-3; weak D call: TRBD2 (5 bases). The CDR3 consists of 14 residues. Germline V gene sequence: CDR1 SNHLY, CDR2 FYNNEI. The V and J ends lost 4 bases and 8 bases respectively, with 16 bases between them. CDR3 DNA: TGTGCCAGCAGTGGGTCGGGAACCTTGGGTACGCAGTATTTT. Its translation: CASSGSGTLGTQYF.

In its sample, this clonotype was seen many times. The genes are TRBV7-9 and TRBJ2-1, with D uncertain. The CDR3 covers 12 residues. The germline V and J ends were trimmed by 1 base and 6 bases, with 4 bases remaining between them. CDR1 SEHNR and CDR2 FQNEAQ come from the germline V gene (reference sequence). This CDR3 is CASSLGSNEQFF. Written as DNA, the CDR3 is TGTGCCAGCAGCTTAGGTAGCAATGAGCAGTTCTTC.

The chain links TRBV11-2 to TRBJ2-1; TRBD2 agrees at 11 bases. The CDR3 runs 18 residues. V gave up 1 base and J gave up 12 bases; unmatched junction bases: 17. CDR1 and CDR2 from the germline V gene are SGHAT and FQNNGV. The CDR3 here is CASSLAVTSGSTMRGQFF. The CDR3 DNA reads as TGTGCCAGCAGCTTAGCCGTTACTAGCGGGAGTACAATGAGGGGGCAGTTCTTC.

Only a few counts were recorded for this clonotype. This chain links TRBV12-3 or TRBV12-4 with TRBJ1-1; 7 nucleotides line up with TRBD1. The V gene end was trimmed by 1 base and the J gene end by 9 bases; junction bases not matched to a gene: 2. CDR3 length: 12 amino acids. CDR3 in amino acids: CASSLGQGKAFF. In nucleotides, the CDR3 is TGTGCCAGCAGTTTAGGACAGGGAAAAGCTTTCTTT.

The J gene is TRBJ2-7, the V gene TRBV5-1; TRBD2 agrees at 11 bases. Germline V lookup: CDR1 SGHRS, CDR2 YFSETQ. There are 15 residues in the CDR3. The ends lost 1 base at V and 5 bases at J; junction bases unmatched: 5. The CDR3, as DNA: TGCGCCAGCAGCTTGTTAACTAGCGGGGGCCACGAGCAGTACTTC. Its protein product is CASSLLTSGGHEQYF.

In this sample, this clonotype turned up many times. The chain employs TRBV18 and TRBJ2-1, with TRBD2 matching over 13 bases. CDR3 length equals 15 residues. CDR1 is KGHSH, CDR2 LQKENI, per germline. Trimming took 5 bases from V and 5 from J; bases not matched to a gene: 3. The CDR3 DNA is TGTGCCAGCTCAACTAGCGGGGGGGCCAACAATGAGCAGTTCTTC. This sequence encodes CASSTSGGANNEQFF.

This chain uses TRBV5-1 with TRBJ2-6; TRBD1 is a possible D gene (6 bases). V lost 4 bases and J 1 base, leaving 9 bases between the germline ends. The CDR3 covers 15 residues. Germline loops: CDR1 SGHRS, CDR2 YFSETQ. DNA for the CDR3: TGCGCCAGCAGCACCAGGGGTTCTGGGGCCAACGTCCTGACTTTC. Residues: CASSTRGSGANVLTF.

The rearrangement uses TRBV14 and TRBJ2-3; TRBD1 aligns across 8 bases. From germline, CDR1 is SGHDN and CDR2 FVKESK. The CDR3 loop spans 15 amino acids. V shed 4 bases and J 1 base; nucleotides not matched to a gene: 4. The chain's CDR3 is CASSRWTGRTDTQYF. CDR3 coding DNA: TGTGCCAGCAGCCGCTGGACAGGGCGCACAGATACGCAGTATTTT.

The genes are TRBV7-2 and TRBJ1-5, with D possibly matching TRBD1 (5 bases). Germline V gene lookup returns CDR1 SGHTA and CDR2 FQGNSA. Trimming took 5 bases from V and 5 from J, leaving 10 bases between them. The CDR3 loop spans 13 amino acids. The CDR3 sequence is CASSNRGDQPQHF. As DNA, the CDR3 is TGTGCCAGCAGCAATCGAGGGGATCAGCCCCAGCATTTT.

The V and J genes are TRBV19 and TRBJ2-7; tentatively, D is TRBD1 (7 bases). Trimming left V 5 bases short and J 2 bases short, with 22 bases between. The germline CDR1 and CDR2 sequences are LNHDA and SQIVND (reference sequence). This CDR3 has 17 amino acids. CDR3 sequence reads: CASSPGAGGSGPYEQYF. CDR3 in DNA: TGTGCCAGTAGTCCCGGGGCAGGGGGTAGCGGTCCCTACGAGCAGTACTTC.

The rearrangement links TRBV2 to TRBJ2-5; 7 bases line up with TRBD2. Germline V gene lookup returns CDR1 SNHLY and CDR2 FYNNEI. V lost 3 bases to trimming and J lost 5 bases; unmatched junction nucleotides: 6. There are 14 residues in the CDR3. Here the CDR3 DNA reads TGTGCCAGCAGTGACTTGTCTAGCGGCGAGACCCAGTACTTC. Translating gives CASSDLSSGETQYF.

V usage is TRBV9 and J usage is TRBJ1-3; TRBD1 aligns across 12 bases. From germline, CDR1 is SGDLS and CDR2 YYNGEE. V lost 5 bases to trimming and J lost 1 base; unmatched junction nucleotides: 7. CDR3 length: 17 residues. The DNA for the CDR3 is TGTGCCAGCAGTCCGGGACAGGGGGCTCTTTCTGGAAACACCATATATTTT. Residues: CASSPGQGALSGNTIYF.

The chain couples TRBV28 to TRBJ2-5, with D maybe TRBD2 (7 bases). Germline loops: CDR1 MDHEN, CDR2 SYDVKM. There are 16 residues in the CDR3. Between the trimmed V and J ends, which lost 4 bases and 2 bases, there was a span of 17 bases. CDR3 loop: CASSSAGGGDQETQYF. DNA of the CDR3: TGTGCCAGCAGTTCCGCCGGAGGGGGGGATCAAGAGACCCAGTACTTC.

In this sample, this clonotype turned up a few times. The J gene is TRBJ2-7, the V gene TRBV4-1; 10 positions match TRBD2. The CDR3 extends over 15 amino acids. Germline lookup yields CDR1 MGHRA and CDR2 YSYEKL. V was clipped by 0 bases and J by 6 bases; unmatched bases: 5. CDR3 sequence (DNA): TGCGCCAGCAGCCAAGATCCGGGACTAGCGCGCGAGCAGTACTTC. This encodes CASSQDPGLAREQYF.

This clonotype has just a few counts. The V and J genes are TRBV6-1 and TRBJ2-4; 7 bases match TRBD1. This CDR3 is 15 amino acids long. Germline CDR1 and CDR2: MNHNS and SASEGT. Losses at the gene ends were 3 bases for V and 1 base for J; bases not matched to a gene: 3. This chain's CDR3 is CASSDTGQAKNIQYF. The CDR3 DNA reads as TGTGCCAGCAGTGACACGGGACAGGCCAAAAACATTCAGTACTTC.

This clonotype was found many times. This chain connects TRBV20-1 to TRBJ1-2, with 7 bases that match TRBD1. There are 13 residues in the CDR3. From germline, CDR1 is DFQATT and CDR2 SNEGSKA (reference sequence). CDR3 region: CSAEGGIGYGYTF. The CDR3 nucleotides are TGCAGCGCGGAAGGGGGCATCGGCTATGGCTACACCTTC.

DNA for the CDR3: TGTGCCAGCACCGATTGGTCCGGGTCCAGGAACACTGAAGCTTTCTTT. This translates into CASTDWSGSRNTEAFF. The chain joins TRBV7-9 to TRBJ1-1; unclear D gene. Germline-derived CDR1 and CDR2 are SEHNR and FQNEAQ (reference sequence). V lost 7 bases, J lost 1 base, and 19 bases lay in between. The CDR3 covers 16 residues. Combining the CDR3 with reference TRBV7-9 and TRBJ1-1 gives the whole variable domain DTGVSQNPRHKITKRGQNVTFRCDPISEHNRLYWYRQTLGQGPEFLTYFQNEAQLEKSRLLSDRFSAERPKGSFSTLEIQRTEQGDSAMYLCASTDWSGSRNTEAFFGQGTRLTVV.

J is TRBJ2-7 and V is TRBV10-3; 7 nucleotides line up with TRBD2. This CDR3 spans 14 amino acids. The germline CDR1 and CDR2 sequences are ENHRY and SYGVKD. The V and J ends lost 6 bases and 5 bases, in that order; junction bases with no gene match: 10. The CDR3 DNA reads TGTGCCATCAGCAACATGGCGGGGGAGGACGAGCAGTACTTC. Translation: CAISNMAGEDEQYF.

This clonotype was seen at least ten times. The chain combines TRBV19 with TRBJ1-5; D not resolved. The CDR3 loop spans 14 amino acids. V lost 5 bases and J 3 bases, leaving 11 bases between the germline ends. The germline gives CDR1 LNHDA, CDR2 SQIVND (reference sequence). CDR3 bases: TGTGCCAGTAGTTCTTACAGTCTCAATCAGCCCCAGCATTTT. Its protein product is CASSSYSLNQPQHF.